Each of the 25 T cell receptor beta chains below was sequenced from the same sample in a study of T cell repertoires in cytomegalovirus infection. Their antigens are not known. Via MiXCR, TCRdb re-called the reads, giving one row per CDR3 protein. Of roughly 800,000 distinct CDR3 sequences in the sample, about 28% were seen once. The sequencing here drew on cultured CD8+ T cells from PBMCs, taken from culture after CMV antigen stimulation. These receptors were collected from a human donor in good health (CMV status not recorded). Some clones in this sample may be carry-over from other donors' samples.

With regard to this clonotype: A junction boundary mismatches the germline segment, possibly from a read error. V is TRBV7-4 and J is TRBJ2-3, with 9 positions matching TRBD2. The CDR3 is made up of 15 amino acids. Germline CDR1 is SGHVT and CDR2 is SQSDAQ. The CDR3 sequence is CASNLKAGGTDTQYF. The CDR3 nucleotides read TGTGCCAGCAACTTAAAAGCGGGGGGAACAGATACGCAGTATTTT.

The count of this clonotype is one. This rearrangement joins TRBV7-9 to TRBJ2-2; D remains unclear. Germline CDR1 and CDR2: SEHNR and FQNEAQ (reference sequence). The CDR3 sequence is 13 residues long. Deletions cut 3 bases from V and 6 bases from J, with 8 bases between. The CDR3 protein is CASSFRRPGELFF. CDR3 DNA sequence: TGTGCCAGCAGCTTTAGACGACCCGGGGAGCTGTTTTTT.

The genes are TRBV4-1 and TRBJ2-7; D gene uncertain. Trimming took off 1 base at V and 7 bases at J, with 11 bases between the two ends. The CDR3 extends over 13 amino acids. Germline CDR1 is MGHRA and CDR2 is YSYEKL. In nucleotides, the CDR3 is TGCGCCAGCAGCCAAGGGACCACGTTTGAGCAGTACTTC. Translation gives CASSQGTTFEQYF.

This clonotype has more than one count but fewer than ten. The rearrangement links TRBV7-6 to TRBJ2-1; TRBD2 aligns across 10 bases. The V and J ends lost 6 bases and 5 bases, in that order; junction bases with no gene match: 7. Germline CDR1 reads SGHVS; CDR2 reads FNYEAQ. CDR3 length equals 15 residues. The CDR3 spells CASSHGLAVDNEQFF. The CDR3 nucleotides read TGTGCCAGCAGTCACGGACTAGCGGTCGACAATGAGCAGTTCTTC.

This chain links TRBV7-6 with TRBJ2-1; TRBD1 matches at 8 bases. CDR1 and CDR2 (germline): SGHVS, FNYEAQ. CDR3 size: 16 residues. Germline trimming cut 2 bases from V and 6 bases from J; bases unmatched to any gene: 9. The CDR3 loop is CASSLSQQGAGNEQFF. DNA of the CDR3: TGTGCCAGCAGCTTATCTCAGCAGGGGGCAGGCAATGAGCAGTTCTTC.

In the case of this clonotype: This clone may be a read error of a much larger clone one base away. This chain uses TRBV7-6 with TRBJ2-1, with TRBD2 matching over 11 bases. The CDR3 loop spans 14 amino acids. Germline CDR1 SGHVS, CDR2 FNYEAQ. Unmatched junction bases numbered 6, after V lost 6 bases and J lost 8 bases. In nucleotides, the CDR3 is TGTGCCAGCAGGATAGCGGGGGGGTTCGATGAGCAGTTCTTC. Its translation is CASRIAGGFDEQFF.

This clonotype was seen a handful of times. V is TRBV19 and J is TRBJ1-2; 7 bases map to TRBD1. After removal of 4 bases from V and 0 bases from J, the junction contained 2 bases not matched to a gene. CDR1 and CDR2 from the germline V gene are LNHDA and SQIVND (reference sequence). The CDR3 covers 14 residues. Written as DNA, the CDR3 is TGTGCCAGTAGTAAAGGGACAGCTAACTATGGCTACACCTTC. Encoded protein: CASSKGTANYGYTF. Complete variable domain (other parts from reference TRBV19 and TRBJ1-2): DGGITQSPKYLFRKEGQNVTLSCEQNLNHDAMYWYRQDPGQGLRLIYYSQIVNDFQKGDIAEGYSVSREKKESFPLTVTSAQKNPTAFYLCASSKGTANYGYTFGSGTRLTVV.

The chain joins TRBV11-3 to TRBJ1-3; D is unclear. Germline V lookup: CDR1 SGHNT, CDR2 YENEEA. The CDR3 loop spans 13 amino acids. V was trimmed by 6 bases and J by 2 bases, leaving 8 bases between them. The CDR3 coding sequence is TGTGCCAGCAGTGGAGGACCTGGAAACACCATATATTTT. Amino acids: CASSGGPGNTIYF. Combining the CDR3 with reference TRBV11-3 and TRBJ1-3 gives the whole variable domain EAGVVQSPRYKIIEKKQPVAFWCNPISGHNTLYWYLQNLGQGPELLIRYENEEAVDDSQLPKDRFSAERLKGVDSTLKIQPAELGDSAVYLCASSGGPGNTIYFGEGSWLTVV.

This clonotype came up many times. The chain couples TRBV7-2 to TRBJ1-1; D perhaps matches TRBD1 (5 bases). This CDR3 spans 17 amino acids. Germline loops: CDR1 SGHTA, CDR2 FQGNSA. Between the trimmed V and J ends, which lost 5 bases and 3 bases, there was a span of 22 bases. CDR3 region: CASSPRGWGSWDTEAFF. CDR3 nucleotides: TGTGCCAGCAGCCCTAGAGGCTGGGGGAGTTGGGACACTGAAGCTTTCTTT.

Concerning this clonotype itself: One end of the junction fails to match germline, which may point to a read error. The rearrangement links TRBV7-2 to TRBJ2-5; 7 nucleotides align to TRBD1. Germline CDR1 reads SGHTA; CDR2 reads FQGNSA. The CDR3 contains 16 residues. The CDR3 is CVSSRLLTGVQETQYF. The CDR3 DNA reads TGTGTCAGCAGTCGTCTGCTTACAGGGGTGCAAGAGACCCAGTACTTC.

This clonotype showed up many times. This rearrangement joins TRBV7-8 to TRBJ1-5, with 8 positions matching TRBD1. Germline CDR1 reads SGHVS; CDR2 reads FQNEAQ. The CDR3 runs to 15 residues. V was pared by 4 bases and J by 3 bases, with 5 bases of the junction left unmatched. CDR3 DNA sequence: TGTGCCAGCAGCTCGACAGGGGTGGACAATCAGCCCCAGCATTTT. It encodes CASSSTGVDNQPQHF.

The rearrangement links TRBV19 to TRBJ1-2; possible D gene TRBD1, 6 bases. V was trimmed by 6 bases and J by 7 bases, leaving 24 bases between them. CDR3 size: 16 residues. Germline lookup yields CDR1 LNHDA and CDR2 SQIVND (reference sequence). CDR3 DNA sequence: TGTGCCAGTAGCCCCTCAGCGGGACAACTCGTCGGTGGCTACACCTTC. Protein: CASSPSAGQLVGGYTF.

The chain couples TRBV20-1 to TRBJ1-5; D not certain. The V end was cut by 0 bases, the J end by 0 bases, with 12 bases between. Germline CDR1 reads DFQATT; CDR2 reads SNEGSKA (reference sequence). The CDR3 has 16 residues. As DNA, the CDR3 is TGCAGTGCTAGAGATAGGGCAGTTTATAGCAATCAGCCCCAGCATTTT. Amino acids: CSARDRAVYSNQPQHF.

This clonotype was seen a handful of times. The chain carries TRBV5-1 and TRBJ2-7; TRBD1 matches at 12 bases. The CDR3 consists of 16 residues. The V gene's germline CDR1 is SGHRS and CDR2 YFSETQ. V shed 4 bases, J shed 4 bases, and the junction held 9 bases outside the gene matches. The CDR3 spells CASSQGPGQGAYEQYV. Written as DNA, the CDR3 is TGCGCCAGCAGCCAAGGCCCGGGACAGGGGGCTTACGAGCAGTACGTC.

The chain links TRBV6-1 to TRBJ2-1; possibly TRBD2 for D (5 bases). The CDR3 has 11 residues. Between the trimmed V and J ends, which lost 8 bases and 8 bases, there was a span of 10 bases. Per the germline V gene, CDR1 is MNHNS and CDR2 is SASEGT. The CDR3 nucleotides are TGTGCCAGCGCAAGCGGTCATGAGCAGTTCTTC. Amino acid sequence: CASASGHEQFF.

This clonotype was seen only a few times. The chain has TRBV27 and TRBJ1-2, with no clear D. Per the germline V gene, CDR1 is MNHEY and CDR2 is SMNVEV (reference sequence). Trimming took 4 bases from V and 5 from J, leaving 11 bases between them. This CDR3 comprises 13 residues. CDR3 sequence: CASSYRDGYGYTF. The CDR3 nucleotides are TGTGCCAGCAGTTACCGAGATGGATATGGCTACACCTTC.

CDR3: CASSFQGTKNIQYF. Written as DNA, the CDR3 is TGTGCCAGCAGCTTTCAGGGGACCAAAAACATTCAGTACTTC. This rearrangement joins TRBV7-8 to TRBJ2-4, with D possibly matching TRBD1 (6 bases). The CDR3 covers 14 residues. CDR1 is SGHVS and CDR2 is FQNEAQ in the germline V gene. The germline V and J ends were trimmed by 3 bases and 2 bases, with 8 bases remaining between them.

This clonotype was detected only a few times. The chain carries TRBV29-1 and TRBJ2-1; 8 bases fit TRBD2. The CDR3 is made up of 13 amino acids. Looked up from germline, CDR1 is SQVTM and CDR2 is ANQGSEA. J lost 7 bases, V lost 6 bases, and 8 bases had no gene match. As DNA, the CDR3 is TGCAGCGTGAGAGGCGGGGGGCAAAATGAGCAGTTCTTC. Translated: CSVRGGGQNEQFF.

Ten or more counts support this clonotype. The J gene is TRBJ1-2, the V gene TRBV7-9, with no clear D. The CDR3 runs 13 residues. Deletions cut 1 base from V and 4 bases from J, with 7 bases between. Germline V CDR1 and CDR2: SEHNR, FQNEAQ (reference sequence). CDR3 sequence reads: CASSLGRAYGYTF. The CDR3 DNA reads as TGTGCCAGCAGCTTAGGGAGGGCCTATGGCTACACCTTC. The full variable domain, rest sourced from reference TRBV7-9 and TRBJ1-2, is DTGVSQNPRHKITKRGQNVTFRCDPISEHNRLYWYRQTLGQGPEFLTYFQNEAQLEKSRLLSDRFSAERPKGSFSTLEIQRTEQGDSAMYLCASSLGRAYGYTFGSGTRLTVV.

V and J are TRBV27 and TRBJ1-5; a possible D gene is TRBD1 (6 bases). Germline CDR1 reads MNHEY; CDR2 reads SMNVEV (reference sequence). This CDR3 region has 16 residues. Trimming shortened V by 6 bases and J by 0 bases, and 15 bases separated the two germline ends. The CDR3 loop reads CASRKGGRGSNQPQHF. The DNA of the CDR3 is TGTGCCAGCAGGAAGGGGGGGCGCGGTAGCAATCAGCCCCAGCATTTT.

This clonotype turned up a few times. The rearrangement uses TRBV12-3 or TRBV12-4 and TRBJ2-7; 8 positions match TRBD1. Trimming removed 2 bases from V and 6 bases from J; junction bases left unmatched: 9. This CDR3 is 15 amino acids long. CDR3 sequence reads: CASSLPPDREAEQYF. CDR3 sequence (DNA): TGTGCCAGCAGTTTACCCCCGGACAGGGAAGCCGAGCAGTACTTC.

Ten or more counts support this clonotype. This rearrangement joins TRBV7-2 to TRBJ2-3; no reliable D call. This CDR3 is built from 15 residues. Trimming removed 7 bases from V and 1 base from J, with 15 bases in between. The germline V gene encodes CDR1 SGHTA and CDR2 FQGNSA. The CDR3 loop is CASIVVPKGTDTQYF. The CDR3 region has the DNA TGTGCCAGCATAGTGGTGCCTAAGGGCACAGATACGCAGTATTTT.

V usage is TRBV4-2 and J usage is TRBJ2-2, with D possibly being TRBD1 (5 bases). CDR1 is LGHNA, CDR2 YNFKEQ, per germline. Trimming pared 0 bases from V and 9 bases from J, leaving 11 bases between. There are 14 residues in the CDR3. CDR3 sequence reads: CASSQERGYRELFF. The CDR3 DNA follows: TGTGCCAGCAGCCAAGAAAGGGGTTACAGGGAGCTGTTTTTT.

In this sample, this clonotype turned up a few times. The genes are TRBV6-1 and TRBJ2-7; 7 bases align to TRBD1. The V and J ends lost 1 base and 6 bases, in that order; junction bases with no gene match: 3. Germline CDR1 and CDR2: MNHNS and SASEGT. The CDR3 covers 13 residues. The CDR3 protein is CASSEVTGFEQYF. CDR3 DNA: TGTGCCAGCAGTGAAGTGACAGGGTTCGAGCAGTACTTC.

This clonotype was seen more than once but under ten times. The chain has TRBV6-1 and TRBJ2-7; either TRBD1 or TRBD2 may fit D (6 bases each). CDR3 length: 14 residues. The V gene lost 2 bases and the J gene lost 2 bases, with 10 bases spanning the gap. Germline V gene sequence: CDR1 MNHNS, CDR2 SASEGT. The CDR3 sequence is CASSEWGDTYEQYV. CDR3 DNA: TGTGCCAGCAGTGAATGGGGGGACACCTACGAGCAGTACGTC.